This T cell receptor beta chain was identified during a study of T cells in localized non-small cell lung cancer. Findings and caveats of the study: Multi-region tumor sequencing was not done, so intratumor heterogeneity could not be excluded. Clonality peaked in uninvolved adjacent lung rather than tumor.

The data were produced by immunoSEQ multiplex PCR, yet TCRdb's version contains in-frame clones alone and is incomplete. The sample holds 25,000 to 30,000 clones, 70% to 90% seen once. The V gene's germline CDR1 is SGHRS and CDR2 YFSETQ. The CDR3 spans 16 residues. Trimming at V came to 4 bases and at J to 5 bases, leaving 7 bases not matched to a gene. A remark on this clone: What it recognizes is unknown.

V and J are TRBV5-1 and TRBJ2-3; 13 nucleotides match TRBD2. This sequence originates from a woman aged 18-55 years with stage I lung adenocarcinoma. This material consisted of peripheral blood, taken before any cancer treatment. CDR3 loop: CASSVGTSGIEDTQYF. Written as DNA, the CDR3 is TGCGCCAGCAGCGTCGGGACTAGCGGGATAGAAGATACGCAGTATTTT.